The source of this T cell receptor beta chain is a study of cytomegalovirus exposure and HLA in healthy donors. Study-wide results and limits: Cytomegalovirus-associated status was assigned to approximately 160 TCR beta chains. Being indistinguishable, some V segments were excluded, TRBV6-2 and TRBV6-3 among them. Clonal expansion was found to be greater in HLA-associated TCR beta chains than in equally common others in a later analysis.

Though probably carrying unrecorded immune exposures, donors were nominally healthy at sampling. Primers: 60 Vbeta forward and 13 Jbeta reverse. The data were produced by immunoSEQ multiplex PCR, yet TCRdb's version contains in-frame clones alone and is incomplete. This sample yields 200,000 to 250,000 clones, of which around 83% are seen a single time; 2.7% belongs to the top ten. On this clone: Its target is unknown.

CDR1 and CDR2 from the germline V gene are SGDLS and YYNGEE. The J segment lost 2 bases and the V segment lost 4 bases, leaving 16 bases of the junction unmatched. The CDR3 runs 19 residues. The J gene is TRBJ1-4, the V gene TRBV9; TRBD1 matches 8 bases. The TCR originated in a woman in her thirties or forties in good health and CMV-seronegative. Sequencing was carried out using PBMCs. CDR3 bases: TGTGCCAGCAGCCCCCGTGGGGGACAGGATATATTCACTAATGAAAAACTGTTTTTT. It yields the protein CASSPRGGQDIFTNEKLFF.